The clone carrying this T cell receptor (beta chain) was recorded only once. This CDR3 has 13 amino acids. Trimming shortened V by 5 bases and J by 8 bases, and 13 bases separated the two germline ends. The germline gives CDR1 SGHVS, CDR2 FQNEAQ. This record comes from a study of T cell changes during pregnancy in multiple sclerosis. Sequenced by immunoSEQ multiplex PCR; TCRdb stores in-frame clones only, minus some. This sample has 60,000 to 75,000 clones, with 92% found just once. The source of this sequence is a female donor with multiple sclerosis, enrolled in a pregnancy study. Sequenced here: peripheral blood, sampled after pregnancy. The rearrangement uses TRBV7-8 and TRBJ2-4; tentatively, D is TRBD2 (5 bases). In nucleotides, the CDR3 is TGTGCCAGCAGCCGAGGGAGCCAGGACATTCAGTACTTC. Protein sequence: CASSRGSQDIQYF.